Reported below is one T cell receptor beta chain. Its antigen remains unknown. This sample is part of a study of T cell responses to AZD1222 COVID-19 vaccine. The method was immunoSEQ multiplex PCR; TCRdb's version includes in-frame clones alone and lacks a portion of them. The data contain about 120,000 clones, about 85% of them singletons. Points from the study as a whole: It should be noted that donors were predominantly white British and more often female, and clonal diversity was possibly underestimated.

The CDR3 runs 14 residues. CDR1 is KGHDR and CDR2 is SFDVKD in the germline V gene. V lost 4 bases, J lost 7 bases, and 16 bases lay in between. The clonotype was recovered from an adult in good health. Here the sequenced sample was peripheral blood, taken on day 0 of AZD1222 vaccination. This chain uses TRBV24-1 with TRBJ2-7, with D maybe TRBD1 (7 bases). CDR3 sequence: CATSEAGGLGEQYF. CDR3 nucleotide sequence: TGTGCCACCAGTGAGGCAGGGGGACTCGGGGAGCAGTACTTC.